This T cell receptor beta chain comes out of a study of PD-L1 blockade in urothelial cancer (dated by TCRdb to 2015 to 2018). As for the study more broadly: All patients started therapy in the mid-2010s and received atezolizumab 1,200 mg intravenously every 3 weeks. About 90% of the roughly 30 patients were males with bladder-origin urothelial cancer, and 18 of 29 reported a prior smoking history. An ECOG performance status of 0 or 1 was recorded for the patients, and 0 to 3 prior chemotherapy regimens had been received by the patients. Blood samples were analyzed 3 weeks after the start of treatment (second dose) and 6 weeks after the start of treatment. Blood samples gave a median of 141,255 T cells and tens of thousands of unique TCRs, with a median clonality of approximately 0.078. The study was an exploratory multi-omic analysis of somatic, immune and clinical correlates of response to PD-L1 blockade with atezolizumab in urothelial cancer. Pretreatment tumor samples, along with matched peripheral blood collected serially before and after atezolizumab treatment, underwent TCR sequencing. Durable clinical benefit was defined as progression-free survival longer than 6 months, and TCR features were also tested against progression-free and overall survival. In the same patients who had TCR sequencing, pretreatment tumors also underwent whole exome sequencing and RNA sequencing. Nine patients reached durable clinical benefit, while fewer than 25 patients did not. Under 30 patients had pretreatment blood TCR-seq, about 24 had at least one posttreatment blood collection, and about 24 had tumor TCR-seq.

Here is what the overall study found, with its caveats: At 3 weeks after the start of treatment, tumor-associated TCR clones in peripheral blood had expanded more in patients with durable benefit (n ≈ 20, p = 0.022). Because the sample size was small (n ≈ 29) and many of the analyses were exploratory, the results are meant to be hypothesis-generating. A pretreatment peripheral blood TCR clonality below the median was linked to improved progression-free and overall survival.

For CDR1 and CDR2, the germline V gene (reference sequence) lists MNHEY and SMNVEV. From V the trimming removes 5 bases and from J it removes 5 bases, while the gene matches leave 10 bases of the junction unaccounted for. CDR3 length: 15 amino acids, cysteine to phenylalanine. This entry keeps only the CDR3 DNA: 45 bases, framed from base 1. To estimate absolute template abundance from read counts, synthetic TCR analog templates were spiked into each PCR. The immunoSEQ assay was used to amplify TCRbeta CDR3 regions from genomic DNA with bias-controlled V and J gene primers. Rearranged TCRbeta segments were sequenced at approximately 20X coverage. Concerning the study's data processing: Sequencing errors were corrected by clustering, and CDR3s were annotated against IMGT so that V, D and J genes could be assigned. Only productive TCRbeta rearrangements were used in downstream analyses, excluding out-of-frame or stop-codon sequences. Clonality was computed as one minus Shannon entropy normalized by the log of the number of unique productive sequences. Fisher's exact test with Benjamini-Hochberg correction, at a threshold of adjusted p below 0.01, was used to find clones that differed between time points or between blood and tumor. TCRdb limited this immuneACCESS table to in-frame rearrangements with V and J called. A share of clones is missing; checked studies link under half to unresolved V genes, and the rest is unexplained. V and J calls and clone size are as listed in that table; D and trimming were resolved from the DNA. Recorded for this sample are tens of thousands of clones; over 80% of them occurred a single time. Jointly, the top ten make up over 8.5% of the sample.

This clone appeared once. The clone's antigen remains unknown. The sample holds no much larger clone one base away, and base qualities are not on file. This specimen's time point label, per the study, means: pretreatment peripheral blood. A cohort of around 29 patients with locally advanced or metastatic urothelial carcinoma, treated at Memorial Sloan Kettering on a trial protocol, was included. Peripheral blood mononuclear cells were collected pretreatment and during treatment, with between 1 and 8 total time points obtained per patient. The Qiagen DNeasy Blood extraction kit was used to purify genomic DNA from total PBMCs and tumor samples. PBMCs were collected pretreatment and during treatment, and were isolated and stored as previously described.

In this chain, TRBV27 is recombined with TRBJ1-2; the junction holds 8 bases that match TRBD1. The clonotype comes from a woman between 65 and 79 years old with urothelial cancer. The input for sequencing was PBMCs, taken around atezolizumab (anti-PD-L1) treatment. CDR3 loop: CASSPRTGSRYGYTF. The DNA sequence is as follows: TGTGCCAGCAGTCCCCGGACAGGGAGTCGGTATGGCTACACCTTC.